Shown below are 18 T cell receptor beta chains from a single sample sequenced in a study of molecular identifiers for immune sequencing clone quantification. TCRdb re-called the PCR reads through MiXCR, storing one row per CDR3 protein. The data show fewer than 45,000 distinct CDR3 sequences, with around a sixth seen just once and more than 6% held by the top ten. The specimen sequenced was naive CD8+ T cells from blood, with Jurkat cell RNA spiked in. As to subset: FACS-sorted CD8+CD4-CCR7+CD45RA+ naive T cells. The origin of the receptors is a human donor in good health. Some libraries in this study had Jurkat cell RNA spiked in.

This clonotype was counted many times. The V and J genes are TRBV7-9 and TRBJ1-5; weak D call: TRBD1 (5 bases). The CDR3 covers 14 residues. Looked up from germline, CDR1 is SEHNR and CDR2 is FQNEAQ (reference sequence). Trimming took off 1 base at V and 7 bases at J, with 11 bases between the two ends. CDR3: CASSLGGSGQPQHF. DNA for the CDR3: TGTGCCAGCAGCTTAGGGGGGTCCGGACAGCCCCAGCATTTT.

The sample holds many counts of this clonotype. CDR3 sequence: CASGQGVLSYNEQFF. The DNA of the CDR3 is TGTGCCAGTGGACAGGGAGTTCTCTCCTACAATGAGCAGTTCTTC. The chain is built from TRBV2 and TRBJ2-1; TRBD1 aligns across 8 bases. The CDR3 totals 15 residues. In germline, CDR1 is SNHLY, CDR2 FYNNEI. Trimming at V came to 9 bases and at J to 0 bases, leaving 7 bases not matched to a gene.

Regarding this clonotype: A much larger clone differs from this one at a single base, so this may be a read error. This chain uses TRBV28 with TRBJ2-3; D not certain. This CDR3 contains 13 residues. Germline CDR1 reads MDHEN; CDR2 reads SYDVKM. Trimming pared 10 bases from V and 1 base from J, leaving 12 bases between. CDR3 DNA: TGTGCCAACAGACCGGAAGGCACAGATACGCAGTATTTT. Residues: CANRPEGTDTQYF.

This chain links TRBV9 with TRBJ1-4; no clear D gene. The CDR3 extends over 11 amino acids. Trimming stripped 0 bases from V and 8 bases from J, with 2 bases between. The germline CDR1 and CDR2 sequences are SGDLS and YYNGEE. The CDR3 nucleotides read TGTGCCAGCAGCGTAGAGGAAAAACTGTTTTTT. It encodes CASSVEEKLFF.

This clonotype was counted ten times or more. J is TRBJ2-5 and V is TRBV20-1, with D tentatively TRBD1 (5 bases). Trimming pared 1 base from V and 2 bases from J, leaving 8 bases between. Germline V gene data show CDR1 as DFQATT and CDR2 as SNEGSKA (reference sequence). This CDR3 spans 13 amino acids. The CDR3 protein is CSARGTSQETQYF. The CDR3 DNA is TGCAGTGCTAGAGGGACAAGTCAAGAGACCCAGTACTTC.

The rearrangement joins TRBV3-1 to TRBJ1-3; D not resolved. Germline assignment: CDR1 LGHDT and CDR2 YNNKEL (reference sequence). This CDR3 region has 15 residues. V was clipped by 0 bases and J by 3 bases, with 9 bases between them. The DNA for the CDR3 is TGTGCCAGCAGCCAAGATTCGGCTTATGGAAACACCATATATTTT. Its translation: CASSQDSAYGNTIYF.

This clonotype was counted ten times or more. J is TRBJ2-7 and V is TRBV3-1, with D possibly being TRBD1 (6 bases). The germline V gene encodes CDR1 LGHDT and CDR2 YNNKEL (reference sequence). There are 16 residues in the CDR3. Trimming took 0 bases from V and 0 from J, leaving 12 bases between them. For the CDR3, the DNA is TGTGCCAGCAGCCAAGAATGGGGGACACACTCCTACGAGCAGTACTTC. It codes for CASSQEWGTHSYEQYF.

This clonotype was seen at least ten times. The chain has TRBV7-2 and TRBJ2-1; TRBD2 aligns across 9 bases. After removal of 5 bases from V and 1 base from J, the junction contained 3 bases not matched to a gene. This CDR3 spans 15 amino acids. The germline gives CDR1 SGHTA, CDR2 FQGNSA. CDR3 sequence (DNA): TGTGCCAGCAGCCTACTAGCGGGTTCCTACAATGAGCAGTTCTTC. Its translation: CASSLLAGSYNEQFF.

At least ten counts were recorded for this clonotype. The chain links TRBV29-1 to TRBJ2-1, with D perhaps given as TRBD1 or TRBD2 (5 bases each). Germline V CDR1 and CDR2: SQVTM, ANQGSEA. CDR3 length: 12 amino acids. V gave up 4 bases and J gave up 3 bases, with 7 bases separating them. Written as DNA, the CDR3 is TGCAGCGTTGGGGACGGCTACAATGAGCAGTTCTTC. Translation: CSVGDGYNEQFF.

This clonotype was counted many times. V usage is TRBV2 and J usage is TRBJ2-7, with no clear D. Trimming left V 6 bases short and J 2 bases short, with 14 bases between. CDR3 length: 14 amino acids. CDR1 SNHLY and CDR2 FYNNEI come from the germline V gene. This CDR3 reads CASRALPTPYEQYF. For the CDR3, the DNA is TGTGCCAGCAGGGCCCTCCCGACACCCTACGAGCAGTACTTC.

The sample holds many counts of this clonotype. The gene calls are TRBV4-3 and TRBJ2-1, with D perhaps TRBD2 (6 bases). Deletions cut 1 base from V and 5 bases from J, with 21 bases between. From germline, CDR1 is LGHNA and CDR2 YSLEER. The CDR3 loop spans 18 amino acids. The CDR3 sequence is CASSQGVEGFVGNNEQFF. CDR3 nucleotides: TGCGCCAGCAGCCAAGGGGTGGAGGGTTTCGTCGGGAACAATGAGCAGTTCTTC.

This clonotype has at least ten counts. The rearrangement uses TRBV27 and TRBJ2-7; 8 bases fit TRBD1. The CDR3 is 15 residues long. Trimming removed 5 bases from V and 5 bases from J; junction bases left unmatched: 11. Germline CDR1 is MNHEY and CDR2 is SMNVEV (reference sequence). The CDR3 DNA is TGTGCCAGCAGTCCAATCCCGGGACAGGTCCACGAGCAGTACTTC. It yields the protein CASSPIPGQVHEQYF.

The V and J genes are TRBV13 and TRBJ2-1, with D hard to call. The germline V gene has CDR1 PRHDT and CDR2 FYEKMQ (reference sequence). This CDR3 is 13 amino acids long. Trimming shortened V by 1 base and J by 6 bases, and 7 bases separated the two germline ends. CDR3 DNA sequence: TGTGCCAGCAGCTTAGAAGAAGGCAATGAGCAGTTCTTC. Translating gives CASSLEEGNEQFF. Looking up the rest from reference TRBV13 and TRBJ2-1 gives the full variable domain: AAGVIQSPRHLIKEKRETATLKCYPIPRHDTVYWYQQGPGQDPQFLISFYEKMQSDKGSIPDRFSAQQFSDYHSELNMSSLELGDSALYFCASSLEEGNEQFFGPGTRLTVL.

The chain employs TRBV20-1 and TRBJ2-1, with D unclear. Germline V gene sequence: CDR1 DFQATT, CDR2 SNEGSKA (reference sequence). This CDR3 has 15 residues. The V end was cut by 4 bases, the J end by 2 bases, with 15 bases between. CDR3 nucleotide sequence: TGCAGTGCTACCATCGACATCTTGGCCTACAATGAGCAGTTCTTC. Translating it yields CSATIDILAYNEQFF.

In this sample, this clonotype turned up a few times. The rearrangement joins TRBV14 to TRBJ2-1; 7 positions agree with TRBD2. The V gene end was trimmed by 4 bases and the J gene end by 6 bases; junction bases not matched to a gene: 9. In germline, CDR1 is SGHDN, CDR2 FVKESK. The CDR3 contains 15 residues. CDR3 in DNA: TGTGCCAGCAGCCGCTGGAGCGGGGCCAGCAATGAGCAGTTCTTC. Translation: CASSRWSGASNEQFF.

This clonotype was detected only a few times. The rearrangement links TRBV7-8 to TRBJ2-5, with TRBD1 matching over 9 bases. Trimming at V came to 5 bases and at J to 4 bases, leaving 8 bases not matched to a gene. This CDR3 is built from 15 residues. The V gene's germline CDR1 is SGHVS and CDR2 FQNEAQ. The CDR3 loop is CASSTETGGLETQYF. The CDR3 DNA follows: TGTGCCAGCAGCACGGAGACAGGGGGTTTAGAGACCCAGTACTTC. The full variable domain, completed using reference TRBV7-8 and TRBJ2-5, is GAGVSQSPRYKVAKRGQDVALRCDPISGHVSLFWYQQALGQGPEFLTYFQNEAQLDKSGLPSDRFFAERPEGSVSTLKIQRTQQEDSAVYLCASSTETGGLETQYFGPGTRLLVL.

This clonotype has at least ten counts. The chain has TRBV11-2 and TRBJ1-5, with D uncertain. Germline lookup yields CDR1 SGHAT and CDR2 FQNNGV. The CDR3 runs to 15 residues. V lost 2 bases, J lost 1 base, and 9 bases lay in between. The CDR3 sequence is CASSLYAGSNQPQHF. CDR3 nucleotides: TGTGCCAGCAGCTTATACGCGGGAAGCAATCAGCCCCAGCATTTT.

Ten or more counts support this clonotype. The chain couples TRBV28 to TRBJ2-1, with D unresolved. CDR1 MDHEN and CDR2 SYDVKM come from the germline V gene. This CDR3 is 14 amino acids long. The V gene lost 3 bases and the J gene lost 2 bases, with 8 bases spanning the gap. In DNA, the CDR3 is TGTGCCAGCAGTTTTACCCCTACCTACAATGAGCAGTTCTTC. Protein product: CASSFTPTYNEQFF.